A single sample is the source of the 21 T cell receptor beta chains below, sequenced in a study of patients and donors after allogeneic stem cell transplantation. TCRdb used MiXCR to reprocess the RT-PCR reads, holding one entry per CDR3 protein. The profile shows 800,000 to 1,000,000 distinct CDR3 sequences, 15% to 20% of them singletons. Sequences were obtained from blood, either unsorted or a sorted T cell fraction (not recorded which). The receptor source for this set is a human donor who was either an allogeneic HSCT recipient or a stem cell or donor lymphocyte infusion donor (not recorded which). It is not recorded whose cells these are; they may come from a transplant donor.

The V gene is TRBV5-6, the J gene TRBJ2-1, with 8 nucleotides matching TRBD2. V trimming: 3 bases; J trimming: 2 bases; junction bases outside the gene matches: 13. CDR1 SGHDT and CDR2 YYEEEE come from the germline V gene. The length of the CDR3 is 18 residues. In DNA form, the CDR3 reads TGTGCCAGCAGCTCCCCGGGACTAGTGGGGGGGCCCTACAATGAGCAGTTCTTC. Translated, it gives CASSSPGLVGGPYNEQFF.

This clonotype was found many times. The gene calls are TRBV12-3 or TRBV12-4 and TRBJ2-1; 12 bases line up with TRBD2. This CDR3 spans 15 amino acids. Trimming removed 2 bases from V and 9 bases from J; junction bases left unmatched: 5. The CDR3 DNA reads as TGTGCCAGCAGTTTAAATCTAGCGGGGGGGCGTGAGCAGTTCTTC. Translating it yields CASSLNLAGGREQFF.

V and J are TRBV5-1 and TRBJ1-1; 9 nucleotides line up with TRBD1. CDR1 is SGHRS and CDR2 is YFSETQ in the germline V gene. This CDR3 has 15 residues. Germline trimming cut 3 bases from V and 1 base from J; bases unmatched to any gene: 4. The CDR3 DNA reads TGCGCCAGCAGCTCAAAGGGACAGGGGAACACTGAAGCTTTCTTT. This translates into CASSSKGQGNTEAFF.

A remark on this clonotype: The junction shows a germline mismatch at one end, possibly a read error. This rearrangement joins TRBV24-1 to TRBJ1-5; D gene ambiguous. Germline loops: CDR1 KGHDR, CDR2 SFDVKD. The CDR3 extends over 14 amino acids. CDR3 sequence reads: CATSALRGNQPQHF. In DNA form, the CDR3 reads TGCGCCACCAGTGCTTTACGAGGCAATCAGCCCCAGCATTTT.

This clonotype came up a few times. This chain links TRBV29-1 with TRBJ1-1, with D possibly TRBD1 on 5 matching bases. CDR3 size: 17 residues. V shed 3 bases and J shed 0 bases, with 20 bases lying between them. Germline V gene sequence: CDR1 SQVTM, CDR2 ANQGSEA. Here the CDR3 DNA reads TGCAGCGTTGATCGGCTAAGGAGGGCGGACATGAACACTGAAGCTTTCTTT. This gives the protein CSVDRLRRADMNTEAFF.

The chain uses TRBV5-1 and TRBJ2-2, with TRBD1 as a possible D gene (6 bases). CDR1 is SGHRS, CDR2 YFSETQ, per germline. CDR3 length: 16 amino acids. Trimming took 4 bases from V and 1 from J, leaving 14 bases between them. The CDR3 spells CASSGQGTRNTGELFF. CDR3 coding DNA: TGCGCCAGCAGCGGGCAGGGGACACGGAACACCGGGGAGCTGTTTTTT. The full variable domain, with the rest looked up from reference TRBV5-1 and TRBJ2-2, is KAGVTQTPRYLIKTRGQQVTLSCSPISGHRSVSWYQQTPGQGLQFLFEYFSETQRNKGNFPGRFSGRQFSNSRSEMNVSTLELGDSALYLCASSGQGTRNTGELFFGEGSRLTVL.

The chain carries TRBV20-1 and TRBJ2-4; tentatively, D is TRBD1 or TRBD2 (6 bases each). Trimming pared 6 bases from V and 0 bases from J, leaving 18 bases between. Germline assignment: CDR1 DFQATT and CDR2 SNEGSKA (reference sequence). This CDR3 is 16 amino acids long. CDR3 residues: CSATRGTTLAKNIQYF. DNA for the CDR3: TGCAGTGCCACGCGCGGGACAACCCTAGCCAAAAACATTCAGTACTTC.

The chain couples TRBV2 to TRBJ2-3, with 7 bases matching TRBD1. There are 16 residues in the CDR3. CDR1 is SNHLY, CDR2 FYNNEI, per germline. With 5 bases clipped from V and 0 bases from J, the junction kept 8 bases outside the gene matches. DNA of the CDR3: TGTGCCAGCAGTAATCGGGACAGAATAAGCACAGATACGCAGTATTTT. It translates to CASSNRDRISTDTQYF.

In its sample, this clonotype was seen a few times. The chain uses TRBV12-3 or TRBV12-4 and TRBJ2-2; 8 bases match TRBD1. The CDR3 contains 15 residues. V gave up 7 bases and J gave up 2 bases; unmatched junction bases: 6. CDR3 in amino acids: CASTVDRANTGELFF. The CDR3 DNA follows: TGTGCCAGCACCGTGGACAGGGCAAACACCGGGGAGCTGTTTTTT.

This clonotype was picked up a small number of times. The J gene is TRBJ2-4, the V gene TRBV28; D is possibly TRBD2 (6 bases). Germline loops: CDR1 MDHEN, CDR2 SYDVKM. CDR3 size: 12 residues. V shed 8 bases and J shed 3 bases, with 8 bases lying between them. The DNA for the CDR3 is TGTGCCAGCGGCGGGGTCAAAAACATTCAGTACTTC. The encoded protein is CASGGVKNIQYF.

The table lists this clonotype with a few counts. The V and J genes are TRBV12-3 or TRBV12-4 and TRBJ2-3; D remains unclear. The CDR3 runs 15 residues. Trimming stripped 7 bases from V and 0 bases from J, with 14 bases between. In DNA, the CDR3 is TGTGCCAGCATACAAAAACGCACTAGCACAGATACGCAGTATTTT. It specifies CASIQKRTSTDTQYF.

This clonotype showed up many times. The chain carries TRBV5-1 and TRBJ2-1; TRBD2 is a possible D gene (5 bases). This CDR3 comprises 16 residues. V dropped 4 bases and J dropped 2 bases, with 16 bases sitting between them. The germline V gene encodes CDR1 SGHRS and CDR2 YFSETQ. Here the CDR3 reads CASSPGLTPAYNEQFF. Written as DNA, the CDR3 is TGCGCCAGCAGCCCCGGACTGACGCCGGCCTACAATGAGCAGTTCTTC.

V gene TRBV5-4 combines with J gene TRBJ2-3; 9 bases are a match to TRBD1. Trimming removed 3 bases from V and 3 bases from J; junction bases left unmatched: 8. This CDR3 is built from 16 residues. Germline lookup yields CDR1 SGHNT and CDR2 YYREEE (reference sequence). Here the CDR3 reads CASSWSTGGVTDTQYF. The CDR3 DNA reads TGTGCCAGCAGCTGGTCGACAGGGGGAGTGACAGATACGCAGTATTTT.

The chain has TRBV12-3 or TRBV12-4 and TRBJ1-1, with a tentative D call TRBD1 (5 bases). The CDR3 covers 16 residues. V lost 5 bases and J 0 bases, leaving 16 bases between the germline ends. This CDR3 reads CASSPTTGTLNTEAFF. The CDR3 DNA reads TGTGCCAGCAGTCCTACAACCGGGACTTTGAACACTGAAGCTTTCTTT.

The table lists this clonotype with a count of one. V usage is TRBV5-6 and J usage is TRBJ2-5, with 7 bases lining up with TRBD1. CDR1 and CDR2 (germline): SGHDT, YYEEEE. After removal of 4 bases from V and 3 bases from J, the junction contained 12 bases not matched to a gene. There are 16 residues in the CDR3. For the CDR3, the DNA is TGTGCCAGCAGCCCGATGGTACAGGGGATCGAAGAGACCCAGTACTTC. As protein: CASSPMVQGIEETQYF.

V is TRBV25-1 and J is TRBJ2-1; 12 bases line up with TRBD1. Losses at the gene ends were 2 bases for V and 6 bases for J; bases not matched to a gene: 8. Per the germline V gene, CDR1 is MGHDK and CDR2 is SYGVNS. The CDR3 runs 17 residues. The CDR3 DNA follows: TGTGCCAGCAGTGAAGGAAAAGGGACAGGGGGCTTCAATGAGCAGTTCTTC. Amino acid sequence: CASSEGKGTGGFNEQFF.

The DNA for the CDR3 is TGTGCCAGTAGTACGGGCAGGCCCTCTGGAAACACCATATATTTT. Its protein product is CASSTGRPSGNTIYF. The chain combines TRBV19 with TRBJ1-3, with D hard to call. Per germline, CDR1 LNHDA and CDR2 SQIVND (reference sequence). CDR3 length: 15 amino acids. V was clipped by 4 bases and J by 0 bases, with 10 bases between them. Together with reference TRBV19 and TRBJ1-3, the CDR3 gives the full variable domain: DGGITQSPKYLFRKEGQNVTLSCEQNLNHDAMYWYRQDPGQGLRLIYYSQIVNDFQKGDIAEGYSVSREKKESFPLTVTSAQKNPTAFYLCASSTGRPSGNTIYFGEGSWLTVV.

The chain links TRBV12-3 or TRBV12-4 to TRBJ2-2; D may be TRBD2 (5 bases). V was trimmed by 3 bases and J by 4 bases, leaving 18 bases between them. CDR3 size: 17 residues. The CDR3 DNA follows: TGTGCCAGCAGTTTCGAGGGTGCCAGCTTTGGCACCGGGGAGCTGTTTTTT. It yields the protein CASSFEGASFGTGELFF.

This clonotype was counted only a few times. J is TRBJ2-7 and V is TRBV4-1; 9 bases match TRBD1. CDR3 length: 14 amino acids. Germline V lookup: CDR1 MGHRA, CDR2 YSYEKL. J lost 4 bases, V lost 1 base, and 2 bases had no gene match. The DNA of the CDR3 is TGCGCCAGCAGCCAAGCTGGGACAGGGTACGAGCAGTACTTC. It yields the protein CASSQAGTGYEQYF.

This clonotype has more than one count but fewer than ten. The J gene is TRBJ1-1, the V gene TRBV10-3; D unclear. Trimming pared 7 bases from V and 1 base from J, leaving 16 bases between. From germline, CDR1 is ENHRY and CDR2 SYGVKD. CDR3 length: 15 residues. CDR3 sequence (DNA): TGTGCCATCAATGTACGGGAAGCTACGAACACTGAAGCTTTCTTT. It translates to CAINVREATNTEAFF.

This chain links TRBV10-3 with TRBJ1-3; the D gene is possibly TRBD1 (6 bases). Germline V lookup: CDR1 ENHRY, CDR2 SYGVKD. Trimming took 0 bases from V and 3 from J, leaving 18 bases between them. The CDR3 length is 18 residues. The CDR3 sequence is CAISESTYYRVGGNTIYF. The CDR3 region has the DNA TGTGCCATCAGTGAGTCCACCTATTACAGGGTTGGTGGAAACACCATATATTTT.